This T cell receptor (beta chain) appears in the sequencing data of a study of T cell responses to AZD1222 COVID-19 vaccine. Study-level findings and limits: Nearly half of spike-specific TCRs reportedly target variant regions that are unmutated in the B.1.351 and B.1.1.7 variants. Seropositive at baseline were only a handful of AZD1222 recipients.

Regarding this clone: The antigen remains unidentified.

This table comes from immunoSEQ multiplex PCR, and its TCRdb copy is limited to in-frame clones, with some not included. This sample carries nearly 90,000 clones, about 88% of them seen once, and the ten largest clones take around 6%. The TCR sequence derives from an adult who received the AZD1222 COVID-19 vaccine. The specimen comprised peripheral blood, sampled 28 days after the second AZD1222 dose.

The CDR3 nucleotides are TGTGCCAGCAGCTTGTTGCCAGGGGGGTACAATGAGCAGTTCTTC. Residues: CASSLLPGGYNEQFF. The chain employs TRBV5-8 and TRBJ2-1, with a possible D match to TRBD1 (7 bases). This CDR3 contains 15 residues. Per germline, CDR1 SGHTS and CDR2 YDEGEE. The ends were cut back, 1 base at V and 4 bases at J, with 12 bases in the middle.